The present T cell receptor (beta chain) was sequenced within a study of shared clonotypes between healthy human individuals. Looked up from germline, CDR1 is LNHDA and CDR2 is SQIVND (reference sequence). Trimming cost V 3 bases and J 6 bases, with 15 bases left between them. This CDR3 has 14 residues. The naive CD8 population came from CD45RO-negative cells selected for CCR7, without terminally differentiated effector memory CD45RA+ cells. Donors, without exception, were Caucasian adults residing in Nashville, Tennessee. Deep was the level used in running the assay. This table comes from immunoSEQ multiplex PCR, and its TCRdb copy is limited to in-frame clones, with some not included. The repertoire includes about 2 million clones, about 95% of them detected once, and 1.2% sits in the top ten.

The receptor was derived from a man between 18 and 35 years old in good health. This chain links TRBV19 with TRBJ2-7; perhaps TRBD1 as D (6 bases). Sequencing used naive CD8+ T cells sorted from blood. CDR3 sequence reads: CASSMPGVGSEQYF. CDR3 nucleotides: TGTGCCAGTAGTATGCCAGGGGTGGGCTCCGAGCAGTACTTC.